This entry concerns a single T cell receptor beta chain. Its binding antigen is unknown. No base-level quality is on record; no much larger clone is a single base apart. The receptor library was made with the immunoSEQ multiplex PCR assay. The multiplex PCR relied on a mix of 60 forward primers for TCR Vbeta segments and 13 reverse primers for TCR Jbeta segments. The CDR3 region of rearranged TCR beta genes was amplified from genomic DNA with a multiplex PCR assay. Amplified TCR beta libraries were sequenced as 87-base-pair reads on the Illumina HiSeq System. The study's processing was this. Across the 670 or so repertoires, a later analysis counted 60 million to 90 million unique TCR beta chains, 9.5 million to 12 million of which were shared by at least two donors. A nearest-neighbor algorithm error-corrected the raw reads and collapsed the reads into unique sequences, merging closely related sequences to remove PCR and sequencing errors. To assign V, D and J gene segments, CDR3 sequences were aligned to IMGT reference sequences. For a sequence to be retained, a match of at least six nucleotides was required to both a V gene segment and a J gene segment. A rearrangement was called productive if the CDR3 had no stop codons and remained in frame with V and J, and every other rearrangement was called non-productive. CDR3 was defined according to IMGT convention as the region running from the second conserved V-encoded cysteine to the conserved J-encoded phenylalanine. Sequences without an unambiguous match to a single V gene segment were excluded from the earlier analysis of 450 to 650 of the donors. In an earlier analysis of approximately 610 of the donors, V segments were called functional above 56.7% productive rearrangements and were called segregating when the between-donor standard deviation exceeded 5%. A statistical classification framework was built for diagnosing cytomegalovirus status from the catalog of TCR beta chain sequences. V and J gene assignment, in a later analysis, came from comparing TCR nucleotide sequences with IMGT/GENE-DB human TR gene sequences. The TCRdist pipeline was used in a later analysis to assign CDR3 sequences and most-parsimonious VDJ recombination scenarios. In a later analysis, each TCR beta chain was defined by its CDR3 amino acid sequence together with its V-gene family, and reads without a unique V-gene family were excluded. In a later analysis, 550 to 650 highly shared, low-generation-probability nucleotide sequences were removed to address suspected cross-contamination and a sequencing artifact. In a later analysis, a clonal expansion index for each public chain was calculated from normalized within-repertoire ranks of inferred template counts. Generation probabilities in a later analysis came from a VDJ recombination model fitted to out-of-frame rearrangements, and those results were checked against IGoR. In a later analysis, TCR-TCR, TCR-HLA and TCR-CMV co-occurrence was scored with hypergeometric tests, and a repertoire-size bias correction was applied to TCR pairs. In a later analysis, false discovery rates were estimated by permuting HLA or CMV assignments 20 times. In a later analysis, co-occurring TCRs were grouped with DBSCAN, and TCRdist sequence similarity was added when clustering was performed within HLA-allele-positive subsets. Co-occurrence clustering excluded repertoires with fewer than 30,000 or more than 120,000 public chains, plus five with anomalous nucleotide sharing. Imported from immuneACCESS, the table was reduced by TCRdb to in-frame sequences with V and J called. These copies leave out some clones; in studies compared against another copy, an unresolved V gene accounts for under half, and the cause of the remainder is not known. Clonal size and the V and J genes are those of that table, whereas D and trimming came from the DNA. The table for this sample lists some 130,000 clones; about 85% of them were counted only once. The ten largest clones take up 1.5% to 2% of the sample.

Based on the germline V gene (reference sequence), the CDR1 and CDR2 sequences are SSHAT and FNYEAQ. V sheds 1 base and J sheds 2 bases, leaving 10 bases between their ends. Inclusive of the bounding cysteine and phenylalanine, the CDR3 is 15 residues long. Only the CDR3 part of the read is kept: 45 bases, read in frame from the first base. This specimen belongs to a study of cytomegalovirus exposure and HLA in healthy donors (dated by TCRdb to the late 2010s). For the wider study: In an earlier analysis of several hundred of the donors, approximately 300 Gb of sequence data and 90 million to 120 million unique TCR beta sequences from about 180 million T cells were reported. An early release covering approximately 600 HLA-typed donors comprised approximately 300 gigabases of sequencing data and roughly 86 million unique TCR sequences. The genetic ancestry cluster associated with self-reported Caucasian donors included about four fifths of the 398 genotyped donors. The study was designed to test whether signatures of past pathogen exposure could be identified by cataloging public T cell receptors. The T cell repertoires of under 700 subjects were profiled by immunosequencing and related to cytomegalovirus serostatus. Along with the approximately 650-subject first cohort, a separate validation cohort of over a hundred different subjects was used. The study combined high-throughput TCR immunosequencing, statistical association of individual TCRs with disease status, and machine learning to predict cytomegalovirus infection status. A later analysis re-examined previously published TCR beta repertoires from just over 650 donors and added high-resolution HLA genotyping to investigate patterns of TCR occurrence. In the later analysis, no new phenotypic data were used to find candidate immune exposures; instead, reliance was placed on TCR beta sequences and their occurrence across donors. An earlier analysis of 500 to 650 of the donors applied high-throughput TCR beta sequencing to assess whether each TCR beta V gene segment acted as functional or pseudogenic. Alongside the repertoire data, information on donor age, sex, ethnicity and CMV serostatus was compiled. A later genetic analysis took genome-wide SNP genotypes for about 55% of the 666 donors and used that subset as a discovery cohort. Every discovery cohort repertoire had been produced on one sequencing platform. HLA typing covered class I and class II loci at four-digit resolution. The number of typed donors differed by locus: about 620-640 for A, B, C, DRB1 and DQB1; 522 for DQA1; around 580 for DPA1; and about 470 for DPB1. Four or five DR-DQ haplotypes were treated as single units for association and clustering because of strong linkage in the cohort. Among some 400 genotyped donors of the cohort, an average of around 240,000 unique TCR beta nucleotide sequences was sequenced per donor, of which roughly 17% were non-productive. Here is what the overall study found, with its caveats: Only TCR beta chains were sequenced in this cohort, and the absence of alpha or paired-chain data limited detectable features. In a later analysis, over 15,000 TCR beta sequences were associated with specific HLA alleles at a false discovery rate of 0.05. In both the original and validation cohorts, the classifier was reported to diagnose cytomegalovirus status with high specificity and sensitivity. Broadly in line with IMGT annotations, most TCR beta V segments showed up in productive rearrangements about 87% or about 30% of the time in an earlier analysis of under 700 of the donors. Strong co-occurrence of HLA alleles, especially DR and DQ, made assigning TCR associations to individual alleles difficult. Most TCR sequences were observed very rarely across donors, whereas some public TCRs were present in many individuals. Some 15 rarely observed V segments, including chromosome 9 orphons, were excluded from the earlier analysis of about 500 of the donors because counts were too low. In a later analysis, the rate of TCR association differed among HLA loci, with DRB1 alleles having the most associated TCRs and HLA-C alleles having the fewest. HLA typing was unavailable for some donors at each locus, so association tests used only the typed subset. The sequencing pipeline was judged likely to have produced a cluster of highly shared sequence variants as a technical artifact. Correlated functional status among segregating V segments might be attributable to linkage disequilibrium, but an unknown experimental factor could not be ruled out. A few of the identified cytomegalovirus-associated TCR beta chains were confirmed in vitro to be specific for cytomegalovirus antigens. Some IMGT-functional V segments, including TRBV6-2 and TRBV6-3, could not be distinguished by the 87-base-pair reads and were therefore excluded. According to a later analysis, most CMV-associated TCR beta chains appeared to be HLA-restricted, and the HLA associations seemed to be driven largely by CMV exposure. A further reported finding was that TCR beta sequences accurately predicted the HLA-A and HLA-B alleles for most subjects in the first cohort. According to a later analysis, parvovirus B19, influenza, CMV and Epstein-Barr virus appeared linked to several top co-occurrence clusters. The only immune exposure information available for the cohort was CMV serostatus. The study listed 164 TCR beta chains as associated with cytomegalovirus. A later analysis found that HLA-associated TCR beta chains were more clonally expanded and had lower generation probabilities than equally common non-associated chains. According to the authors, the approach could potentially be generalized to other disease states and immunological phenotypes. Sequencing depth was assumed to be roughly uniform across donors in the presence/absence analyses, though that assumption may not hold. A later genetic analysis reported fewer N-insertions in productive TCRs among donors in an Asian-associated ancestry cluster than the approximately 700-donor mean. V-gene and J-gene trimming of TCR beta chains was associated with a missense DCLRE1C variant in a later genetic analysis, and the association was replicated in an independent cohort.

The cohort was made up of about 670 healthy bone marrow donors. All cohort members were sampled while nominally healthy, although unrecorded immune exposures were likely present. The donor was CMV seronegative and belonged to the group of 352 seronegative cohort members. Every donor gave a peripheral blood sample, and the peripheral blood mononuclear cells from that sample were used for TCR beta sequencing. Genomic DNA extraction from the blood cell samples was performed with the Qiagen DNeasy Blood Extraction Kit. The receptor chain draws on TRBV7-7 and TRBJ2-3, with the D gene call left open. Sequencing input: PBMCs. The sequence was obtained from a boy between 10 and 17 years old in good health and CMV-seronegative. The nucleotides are TGTGCCAGCAGCTTAGGCGGAACCCACACAGATACGCAGTATTTT. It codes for CASSLGGTHTDTQYF.